This T cell receptor beta chain was profiled in a study of T cells after yellow fever vaccination. Study details: Fractions low in cell number were prepared with SMART-Seq v4 Ultra Low Input.

This clonotype was observed a handful of times. One entry per CDR3 protein results from TCRdb running MiXCR on the 5' RACE reads. Of over 300,000 distinct CDR3 sequences in the sample, 4.1% were seen once. This TCR was recovered from a man in his late teens or twenties who received the YFV17D yellow fever vaccine. The starting material was PBMCs, obtained 5 days after the yellow fever booster vaccination.

The DNA for the CDR3 is TGTGCCAGCAAACTCAGGGTGGGCACTGAAGCTTTCTTT. This translates into CASKLRVGTEAFF. V usage is TRBV6-5 and J usage is TRBJ1-1; TRBD1 is a possible D gene (5 bases). The CDR3 is 13 residues long. Trimming took off 7 bases at V and 4 bases at J, with 13 bases between the two ends. Germline V gene lookup returns CDR1 MNHEY and CDR2 SVGAGI.